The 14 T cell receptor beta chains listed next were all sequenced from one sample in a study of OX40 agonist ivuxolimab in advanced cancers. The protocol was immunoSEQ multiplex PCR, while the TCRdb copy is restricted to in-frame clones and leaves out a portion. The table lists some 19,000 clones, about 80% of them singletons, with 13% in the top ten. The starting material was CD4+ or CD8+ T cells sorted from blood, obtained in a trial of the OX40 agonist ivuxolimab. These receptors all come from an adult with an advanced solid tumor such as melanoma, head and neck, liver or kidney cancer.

CDR3 coding DNA: TGTGCCAGTAGTATCGGCCAGCTGTACGAGCAGTACTTC. Protein product: CASSIGQLYEQYF. This rearrangement joins TRBV19 to TRBJ2-7; no clear D. V gave up 3 bases and J gave up 4 bases, with 10 bases separating them. This CDR3 is built from 13 residues. Per the germline V gene, CDR1 is LNHDA and CDR2 is SQIVND (reference sequence).

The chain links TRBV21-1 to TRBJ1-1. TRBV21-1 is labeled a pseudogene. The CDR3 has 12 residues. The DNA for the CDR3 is TGTGCCAGCGGGAAGGGAAAGGGTGAAGCTTTCTTT. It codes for CASGKGKGEAFF.

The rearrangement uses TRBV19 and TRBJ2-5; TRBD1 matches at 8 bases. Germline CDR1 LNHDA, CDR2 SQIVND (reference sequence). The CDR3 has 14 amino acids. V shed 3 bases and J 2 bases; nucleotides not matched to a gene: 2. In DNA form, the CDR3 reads TGTGCCAGTAGTATCGACAGGGGACAAGAGACCCAGTACTTC. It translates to CASSIDRGQETQYF.

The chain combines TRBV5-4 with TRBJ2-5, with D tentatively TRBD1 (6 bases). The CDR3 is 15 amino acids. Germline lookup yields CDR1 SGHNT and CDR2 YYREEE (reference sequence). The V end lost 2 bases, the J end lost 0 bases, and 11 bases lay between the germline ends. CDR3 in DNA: TGTGCCAGCAGCTTAGGGACAACGTACCAAGAGACCCAGTACTTC. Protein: CASSLGTTYQETQYF.

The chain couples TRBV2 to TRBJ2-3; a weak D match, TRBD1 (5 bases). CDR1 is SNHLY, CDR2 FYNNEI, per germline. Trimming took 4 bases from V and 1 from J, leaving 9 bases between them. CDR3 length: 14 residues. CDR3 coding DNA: TGTGCCAGCAGTGCAGGGTCGGGCACAGATACGCAGTATTTT. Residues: CASSAGSGTDTQYF.

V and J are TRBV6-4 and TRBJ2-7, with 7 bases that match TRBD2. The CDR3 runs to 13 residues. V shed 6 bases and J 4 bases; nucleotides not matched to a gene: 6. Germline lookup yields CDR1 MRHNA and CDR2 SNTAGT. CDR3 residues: CASRGGFLYEQYF. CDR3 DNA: TGTGCCAGCAGGGGGGGGTTCTTGTACGAGCAGTACTTC.

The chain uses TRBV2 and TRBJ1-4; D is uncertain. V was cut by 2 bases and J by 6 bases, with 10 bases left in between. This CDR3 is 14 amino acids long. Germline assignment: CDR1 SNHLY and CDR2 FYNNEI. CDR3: CASSEQNTDEKLFF. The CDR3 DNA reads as TGTGCCAGCAGTGAACAGAACACCGATGAAAAACTGTTTTTT.

In DNA form, the CDR3 reads TGTGCCACCCCGGGACAGGGGTCTTCCAATAACTATGGCTACACCTTC. This gives the protein CATPGQGSSNNYGYTF. The rearrangement joins TRBV6-6 to TRBJ1-2; 10 positions match TRBD1. CDR3 length equals 16 residues. The trim removed 10 bases at V and 1 base at J, leaving 12 bases unmatched. CDR1 and CDR2 from the germline V gene are MNHNY and SVGAGI (reference sequence).

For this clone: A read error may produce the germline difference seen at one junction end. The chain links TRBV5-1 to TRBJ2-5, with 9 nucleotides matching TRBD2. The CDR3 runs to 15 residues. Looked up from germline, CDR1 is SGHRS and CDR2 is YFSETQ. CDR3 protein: CARSLGRGGLETQYF. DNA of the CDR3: TGCGCCCGCAGCTTGGGGCGGGGGGGCCTGGAGACCCAGTACTTC.

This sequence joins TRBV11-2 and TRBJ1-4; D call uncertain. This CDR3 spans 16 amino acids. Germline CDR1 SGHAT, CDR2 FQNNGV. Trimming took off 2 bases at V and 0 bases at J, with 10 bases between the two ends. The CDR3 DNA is TGTGCCAGCAGCTTAAATCCCCCCACAACTAATGAAAAACTGTTTTTT. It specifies CASSLNPPTTNEKLFF.

The CDR3 here is CASSGGRAPEQFF. DNA of the CDR3: TGTGCCAGCAGCGGCGGGAGGGCCCCTGAGCAGTTCTTC. The chain links TRBV7-9 to TRBJ2-1; 9 bases are a match to TRBD2. J lost 9 bases, V lost 5 bases, and 5 bases had no gene match. Germline V CDR1 and CDR2: SEHNR, FQNEAQ (reference sequence). This CDR3 comprises 13 residues.

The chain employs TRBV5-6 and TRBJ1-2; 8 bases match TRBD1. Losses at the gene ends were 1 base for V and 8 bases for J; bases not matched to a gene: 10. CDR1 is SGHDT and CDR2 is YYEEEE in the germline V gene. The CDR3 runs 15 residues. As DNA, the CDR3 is TGTGCCAGCAGCTTGCAGGGGGCGCATACGGGCGGCTACACCTTC. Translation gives CASSLQGAHTGGYTF.

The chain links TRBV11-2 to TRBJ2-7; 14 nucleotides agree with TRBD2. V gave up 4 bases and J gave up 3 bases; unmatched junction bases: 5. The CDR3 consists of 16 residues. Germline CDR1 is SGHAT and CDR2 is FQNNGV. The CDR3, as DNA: TGTGCCAGCAGCTGGAGGACTAGCGGGGGGATCTACGAGCAGTACTTC. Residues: CASSWRTSGGIYEQYF. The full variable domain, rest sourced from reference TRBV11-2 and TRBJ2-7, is EAGVAQSPRYKIIEKRQSVAFWCNPISGHATLYWYQQILGQGPKLLIQFQNNGVVDDSQLPKDRFSAERLKGVDSTLKIQPAKLEDSAVYLCASSWRTSGGIYEQYFGPGTRLTVT.

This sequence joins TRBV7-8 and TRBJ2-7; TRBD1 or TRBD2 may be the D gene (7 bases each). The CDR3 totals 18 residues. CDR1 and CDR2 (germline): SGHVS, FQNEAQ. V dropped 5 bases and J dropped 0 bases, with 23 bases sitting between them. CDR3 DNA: TGTGCCAGCAGCCCTTTGGGGGGGAAGGGACAGCACTCCTACGAGCAGTACTTC. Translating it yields CASSPLGGKGQHSYEQYF.